The 8 T cell receptor beta chains in this list originate from one sample, sequenced in a study of blood T cell repertoires in COVID-19. Profiled with immunoSEQ multiplex PCR; TCRdb holds only in-frame clones, not every one. Seen here are some 12,000 clones, approximately 73% observed once, and the top ten hold 30%. The sequenced sample was peripheral blood. Receptor source: a human donor in a cohort sampled during active COVID-19.

The V and J genes are TRBV20-1 and TRBJ2-7; D is undetermined. The ends were cut back, 4 bases at V and 4 bases at J, with 5 bases in the middle. Per germline, CDR1 DFQATT and CDR2 SNEGSKA (reference sequence). The CDR3 totals 10 residues. In nucleotides, the CDR3 is TGCAGTGCTACTAAATACGAGCAGTACTTC. Protein sequence: CSATKYEQYF.

This clone was detected a few times. The chain couples TRBV24-1 to TRBJ2-1, with 11 bases that match TRBD1. The CDR3 has 15 amino acids. V dropped 4 bases and J dropped 9; count of bases not matched to a gene: 7. The germline CDR1 and CDR2 sequences are KGHDR and SFDVKD. The CDR3 region is CATSDPGQGAREQFF. The CDR3 DNA reads TGTGCCACCAGTGACCCCGGACAGGGGGCGCGTGAGCAGTTCTTC.

The chain combines TRBV19 with TRBJ2-1, with 11 bases identical to TRBD2. CDR3 size: 14 residues. The junction had 5 bases not matched to a gene; V was cut back by 2 bases and J by 11 bases. The germline V gene has CDR1 LNHDA and CDR2 SQIVND (reference sequence). CDR3 nucleotide sequence: TGTGCCAGTAGTATAATTAGCGGGGGGGCCAAGCAGTTCTTC. Its translation: CASSIISGGAKQFF.

The J gene is TRBJ2-6, the V gene TRBV19; 8 bases fit TRBD1. Germline V gives CDR1 LNHDA, CDR2 SQIVND (reference sequence). Germline trimming cut 4 bases from V and 2 bases from J; bases unmatched to any gene: 4. The CDR3 runs 16 residues. The CDR3 coding sequence is TGTGCCAGTAGTACATACAGGGGGGCTGGGGCCAACGTCCTGACTTTC. Its protein product is CASSTYRGAGANVLTF.

The chain combines TRBV7-3 with TRBJ2-1; D possibly corresponds to TRBD2 (6 bases). Trimming took off 3 bases at V and 0 bases at J, with 9 bases between the two ends. CDR3 length: 15 residues. The germline CDR1 and CDR2 sequences are SGHTA and FQGTGA. In DNA, the CDR3 is TGTGCCAGCAGCTTGGCGGGACCCTCCTACAATGAGCAGTTCTTC. It codes for CASSLAGPSYNEQFF. The full variable domain, in which reference TRBV7-3 and TRBJ2-1 provide the parts outside the CDR3, is GAGVSQTPSNKVTEKGKYVELRCDPISGHTALYWYRQSLGQGPEFLIYFQGTGAADDSGLPNDRFFAVRPEGSVSTLKIQRTERGDSAVYLCASSLAGPSYNEQFFGPGTRLTVL.

The gene calls are TRBV19 and TRBJ2-3; D unclear. V shed 6 bases and J shed 1 base, with 11 bases lying between them. Germline V gene sequence: CDR1 LNHDA, CDR2 SQIVND (reference sequence). This CDR3 spans 14 amino acids. The CDR3 DNA sequence: TGTGCCAGTAGAATATGGGCAGGCACAGATACGCAGTATTTT. This encodes CASRIWAGTDTQYF.

The V call is TRBV27, the J call TRBJ1-2; D ambiguous. V lost 3 bases and J lost 2, with 13 bases in between. CDR3 length: 15 residues. Germline CDR1 and CDR2: MNHEY and SMNVEV (reference sequence). CDR3 DNA: TGTGCCAGCAGTTTCTCATTCGGGATGAACTATGGCTACACCTTC. Translation: CASSFSFGMNYGYTF.

V usage is TRBV5-1 and J usage is TRBJ2-1; 10 positions match TRBD2. This CDR3 has 15 amino acids. Looked up from germline, CDR1 is SGHRS and CDR2 is YFSETQ. J gave up 7 bases and V 0 bases, and 4 bases lay outside the gene matches. In DNA form, the CDR3 reads TGCGCCAGCAGCTTGGTAGCTAGCGGGAGTAATGAGCAGTTCTTC. Amino acids: CASSLVASGSNEQFF.